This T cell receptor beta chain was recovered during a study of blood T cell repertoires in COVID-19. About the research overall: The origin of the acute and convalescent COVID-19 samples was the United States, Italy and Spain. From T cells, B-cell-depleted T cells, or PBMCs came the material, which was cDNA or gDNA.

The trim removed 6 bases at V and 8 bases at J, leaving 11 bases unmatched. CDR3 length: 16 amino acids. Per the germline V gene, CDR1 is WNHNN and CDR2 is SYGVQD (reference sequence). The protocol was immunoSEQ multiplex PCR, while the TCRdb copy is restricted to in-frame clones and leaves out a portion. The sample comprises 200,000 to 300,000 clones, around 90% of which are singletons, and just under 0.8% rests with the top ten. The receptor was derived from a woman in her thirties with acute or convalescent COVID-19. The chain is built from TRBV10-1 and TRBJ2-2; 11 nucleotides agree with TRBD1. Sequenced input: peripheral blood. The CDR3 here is CASSQKGQGAWGELFF. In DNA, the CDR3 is TGCGCCAGCAGCCAGAAAGGACAGGGGGCTTGGGGGGAGCTGTTTTTT.